The following is a T cell receptor (beta chain) sequence with its context. TCRbeta library construction was performed incorporating unique molecular identifiers. TCRdb ran MiXCR on the PCR reads and lists one entry per CDR3 protein. The sample gives approximately 510,000 distinct CDR3 sequences, about a sixth of which show up once; less than 4% is in the top ten. The sample is drawn from a study of T-cell reconstitution after alpha-beta-depleted transplantation in children. J lost 4 bases, V lost 5 bases, and 8 bases had no gene match. There are 16 residues in the CDR3. The sample here was PBMCs from the stem cell graft donor, taken from the stem cell graft. The sequence was obtained from a human donor who donated a stem cell graft to a child with acute lymphoblastic leukemia. The genes are TRBV12-3 or TRBV12-4 and TRBJ2-3; 11 bases line up with TRBD2. CDR3 coding DNA: TGTGCCAGCAGTACTCTTAGCGGGAGGGCCCCAGATACGCAGTATTTT. This encodes CASSTLSGRAPDTQYF.